A single TCR beta chain is shown here with its context. This entry belongs to a study of blood T cell repertoires in COVID-19. About the research overall: The samples span acute and convalescent COVID-19 from the United States, Italy and Spain. Nucleic acid was either cDNA or gDNA, and it came from T cells, B-cell-depleted T cells, or PBMCs.

Under the authors' procedure: Reference gene primers were amplified, and this amplification served to estimate nucleated cell counts. Method: immunoSEQ multiplex PCR; TCRdb's copy keeps in-frame clones and lacks some. The DNA gave D and trimming, while V, J and clone size come from that table. The data hold approximately 62,000 clones, with 76% observed a single time. The CDR3 has 13 amino acids. CDR1 is KGHDR and CDR2 is SFDVKD in the germline V gene. V was clipped by 6 bases and J by 1 base, with 8 bases between them. This clonotype was obtained from a woman between 50 and 59 years old with active or convalescent COVID-19. V and J are TRBV24-1 and TRBJ2-5, with D unclear. The sequencing sample was made of peripheral blood. The CDR3 sequence: CATSSRLQETQYF. DNA of the CDR3: TGTGCCACCAGTTCCCGACTCCAAGAGACCCAGTACTTC.